This T cell receptor (beta chain) was recorded in a study of human T cells and chemical hapten exposure. Findings and limits, study-wide: Once DPC sensitization occurred, TCRs above 1 in 1000 frequency showed no change.

TCRdb re-called the RACE reads with MiXCR, one entry per CDR3 protein. The data hold 65,000 to 80,000 distinct CDR3 sequences, with approximately 10% observed a single time. Time point of the sample: patch test 1, 2 weeks after DPC sensitization. Treatment reported: therapeutic diphenylcyclopropenone sensitization with weekly scalp DPC. In germline, CDR1 is SGHAT, CDR2 FQNNGV. The CDR3 extends over 14 amino acids. V was shortened by 5 bases and J by 4 bases, with 13 bases between the two germline ends. This clonotype came up a few times. Its target is not known. V is TRBV11-2 and J is TRBJ2-3; D is ambiguous. The sequence derives from a woman between 50 and 59 years old with alopecia areata. Some clones in this sample may be carry-over from other donors' samples. Here the sequenced sample was whole blood, taken in connection with sensitization to the hapten diphenylcyclopropenone (DPC). This chain's CDR3 is CASSPRVGPDTQYF. CDR3 coding DNA: TGTGCCAGCAGCCCCCGGGTCGGCCCAGATACGCAGTATTTT.